The 20 T cell receptor beta chains below come from one sample, sequenced in a study of sequential checkpoint blockade in melanoma. The treatment: randomized to nivolumab then ipilimumab (arm A) or the reverse (arm B). This table comes from immunoSEQ multiplex PCR, and its TCRdb copy is limited to in-frame clones, with some not included. The sample lists roughly 11,000 clones; 77% were seen once. Sequenced here: CD8+ T cells sorted from blood (inferred from file names), sampled from a patient given nivolumab and ipilimumab in sequence. These receptor sequences come from a human donor with melanoma.

The chain combines TRBV9 with TRBJ2-5; tentative D call: TRBD1 (5 bases). The CDR3 spans 12 residues. V was cut by 3 bases and J by 4 bases, with 7 bases left in between. Germline values: CDR1 SGDLS, CDR2 YYNGEE. CDR3 residues: CASSAQGETQYF. CDR3 bases: TGTGCCAGCAGCGCTCAGGGAGAGACCCAGTACTTC.

The rearrangement joins TRBV19 to TRBJ1-2; D is unresolved. CDR1 and CDR2 (germline): LNHDA, SQIVND (reference sequence). The CDR3 length is 12 residues. The V gene lost 7 bases and the J gene lost 3 bases, with 9 bases spanning the gap. The CDR3 reads CASTQTYYGYTF. CDR3 bases: TGTGCCAGTACCCAAACTTACTATGGCTACACCTTC.

This clone was seen a few times. This rearrangement joins TRBV28 to TRBJ2-7; D not certain. Trimming took 3 bases from V and 6 from J, leaving 12 bases between them. CDR1 is MDHEN, CDR2 SYDVKM, per germline. The length of the CDR3 is 13 residues. CDR3 residues: CASSFDSPGEQYF. Written as DNA, the CDR3 is TGTGCCAGCAGTTTCGACTCACCGGGCGAGCAGTACTTC.

This clone was counted between two and nine times. The V call is TRBV27, the J call TRBJ2-7; D not certain. Germline V gene data show CDR1 as MNHEY and CDR2 as SMNVEV (reference sequence). This CDR3 is 12 amino acids long. Trimming left V 5 bases short and J 0 bases short, with 5 bases between. CDR3 coding DNA: TGTGCCAGCAGTACCAGCTCCTACGAGCAGTACTTC. It specifies CASSTSSYEQYF.

V gene TRBV4-1 combines with J gene TRBJ2-4, with 10 bases identical to TRBD1. The CDR3 consists of 17 residues. The V gene's germline CDR1 is MGHRA and CDR2 YSYEKL. With V trimmed by 2 bases and J by 1 base, 5 bases remained unmatched. The DNA for the CDR3 is TGCGCCAGCAGCCAACCGGGGACAGGGGTCGCCAAAAACATTCAGTACTTC. It specifies CASSQPGTGVAKNIQYF.

The rearrangement links TRBV2 to TRBJ2-7; D call uncertain. Germline values: CDR1 SNHLY, CDR2 FYNNEI. The CDR3 contains 15 residues. V gave up 1 base and J gave up 4 bases, with 14 bases separating them. CDR3 sequence (DNA): TGTGCCAGCAGTGAAGGCAACACAAAACCTTACGAGCAGTACTTC. This gives the protein CASSEGNTKPYEQYF. The complete variable domain, with remaining parts taken from reference TRBV2 and TRBJ2-7, reads EPEVTQTPSHQVTQMGQEVILRCVPISNHLYFYWYRQILGQKVEFLVSFYNNEISEKSEIFDDQFSVERPDGSNFTLKIRSTKLEDSAMYFCASSEGNTKPYEQYFGPGTRLTVT.

This clone was seen only once. V and J are TRBV30 and TRBJ2-7; maybe TRBD1 (5 bases). This CDR3 has 14 amino acids. Germline CDR1 and CDR2: GTSNPN and SVGIG (reference sequence). V lost 0 bases and J lost 1, with 10 bases in between. The chain's CDR3 is CAWSVGQGSYEQYF. The CDR3 bases are TGTGCCTGGAGTGTAGGGCAGGGATCCTACGAGCAGTACTTC.

This sequence joins TRBV4-2 and TRBJ2-5, with 9 bases lining up with TRBD2. The J call may be incorrect, as the DNA end agrees better with TRBJ2-7. The CDR3 has 17 amino acids. Germline assignment: CDR1 LGHNA and CDR2 YNFKEQ. Here the CDR3 DNA reads TGTGCCAGCAGCCGCGGTTTACAATCTAGCGGGATCTACGAGCAGTACTTC. This sequence encodes CASSRGLQSSGIYEQYF.

The chain carries TRBV28 and TRBJ2-7, with TRBD1 matching 10 bases. Germline V gives CDR1 MDHEN, CDR2 SYDVKM. This CDR3 is 14 amino acids long. The V and J ends lost 7 bases and 5 bases, in that order; junction bases with no gene match: 8. The CDR3 protein is CASKPPGQGNEQYF. The CDR3 DNA reads as TGTGCCAGCAAACCGCCGGGACAGGGGAACGAGCAGTACTTC.

The gene calls are TRBV7-2 and TRBJ2-7, with a weak D call TRBD1 (6 bases). Germline V gene data show CDR1 as SGHTA and CDR2 as FQGNSA. V was shortened by 5 bases and J by 4 bases, with 12 bases between the two germline ends. The CDR3 extends over 13 amino acids. The CDR3 sequence: CASSLTGRYEQYF. The CDR3, as DNA: TGTGCCAGCAGCCTTACAGGGAGATACGAGCAGTACTTC.

The chain has TRBV4-1 and TRBJ1-3, with D maybe TRBD1 (5 bases). The CDR3 sequence is 14 residues long. Per germline, CDR1 MGHRA and CDR2 YSYEKL. Trimming cost V 4 bases and J 4 bases, with 11 bases left between them. This chain's CDR3 is CASSPSAGGNTIYF. The CDR3 nucleotides read TGCGCCAGCAGCCCCTCAGCAGGGGGAAACACCATATATTTT.

The chain combines TRBV4-3 with TRBJ1-2; the D gene is possibly TRBD1 (6 bases). The germline V gene has CDR1 LGHNA and CDR2 YSLEER. CDR3 length equals 17 residues. V was shortened by 0 bases and J by 3 bases, with 17 bases between the two germline ends. This CDR3 reads CASSQDLGQGLYYGYTF. In DNA form, the CDR3 reads TGCGCCAGCAGCCAAGATCTGGGGCAGGGGCTTTACTATGGCTACACCTTC.

V is TRBV9 and J is TRBJ2-3, with D perhaps TRBD2 (6 bases). The V end lost 4 bases, the J end lost 4 bases, and 19 bases lay between the germline ends. CDR3 size: 16 residues. Germline lookup yields CDR1 SGDLS and CDR2 YYNGEE. The CDR3 region has the DNA TGTGCCAGCAGCCCCTTGGGGGGTGGGGGTCCAGATACGCAGTATTTT. Protein sequence: CASSPLGGGGPDTQYF.

In its sample, this clone was seen once. For the CDR3, the DNA is TGTGCCAGCAGTCGCATCCGGGACAGGGTTGACACTGAAGCTTTCTTT. Protein product: CASSRIRDRVDTEAFF. This sequence joins TRBV27 and TRBJ1-1, with TRBD1 identical over 9 bases. This CDR3 contains 16 residues. The ends lost 5 bases at V and 3 bases at J; junction bases unmatched: 10. The germline V gene has CDR1 MNHEY and CDR2 SMNVEV (reference sequence).

With regard to this clone: Sequence at one end of the junction differs from germline and may be a read error. The chain employs TRBV27 and TRBJ1-5, with D tentatively TRBD1 (5 bases). Looked up from germline, CDR1 is MNHEY and CDR2 is SMNVEV (reference sequence). The CDR3 extends over 14 amino acids. CDR3 in amino acids: CASSLSAGIQPQHF. CDR3 nucleotides: TGTGCCAGCAGTCTATCCGCAGGGATTCAGCCCCAGCATTTT.

A few counts support this clone. The genes are TRBV19 and TRBJ1-3; tentatively, D is TRBD1 (6 bases). The CDR3 sequence is 16 residues long. Germline CDR1 and CDR2: LNHDA and SQIVND (reference sequence). The V gene lost 3 bases and the J gene lost 4 bases, with 16 bases spanning the gap. CDR3 DNA: TGTGCCAGTAGTATTAACAGGGACGCCGGAGGAAACACCATATATTTT. It yields the protein CASSINRDAGGNTIYF.

The rearrangement links TRBV6-5 to TRBJ2-2; 7 bases are a match to TRBD2. The germline gives CDR1 MNHEY, CDR2 SVGAGI. The CDR3 extends over 15 amino acids. V trimming: 4 bases; J trimming: 6 bases; junction bases outside the gene matches: 8. Here the CDR3 reads CASSSGREMAGELFF. CDR3 bases: TGTGCCAGCAGTTCAGGGAGGGAAATGGCCGGGGAGCTGTTTTTT.

This clone was detected only a few times. The rearrangement uses TRBV7-9 and TRBJ2-7; 7 bases fit TRBD2. V lost 3 bases and J lost 6; bases outside the gene matches: 5. CDR3 length: 13 residues. The germline CDR1 and CDR2 sequences are SEHNR and FQNEAQ (reference sequence). The CDR3 protein is CASSLWGGPEQYF. CDR3 in DNA: TGTGCCAGCAGCTTGTGGGGGGGACCCGAGCAGTACTTC.

V and J are TRBV6-5 and TRBJ2-5, with 7 positions matching TRBD1. V gave up 2 bases and J gave up 5 bases; unmatched junction bases: 11. The length of the CDR3 is 16 residues. The germline V gene has CDR1 MNHEY and CDR2 SVGAGI. The CDR3 region has the DNA TGTGCCAGCAGTTACCCCACGGGACAGAGTCAGGAGACCCAGTACTTC. Residues: CASSYPTGQSQETQYF.

This clone was seen once. The chain is built from TRBV27 and TRBJ2-3, with 8 bases that match TRBD1. Looked up from germline, CDR1 is MNHEY and CDR2 is SMNVEV (reference sequence). Germline trimming cut 5 bases from V and 4 bases from J; bases unmatched to any gene: 8. This CDR3 spans 15 amino acids. The CDR3 protein is CASSVGTGGSDTQYF. The DNA for the CDR3 is TGTGCCAGCAGTGTCGGGACAGGAGGATCAGATACGCAGTATTTT.